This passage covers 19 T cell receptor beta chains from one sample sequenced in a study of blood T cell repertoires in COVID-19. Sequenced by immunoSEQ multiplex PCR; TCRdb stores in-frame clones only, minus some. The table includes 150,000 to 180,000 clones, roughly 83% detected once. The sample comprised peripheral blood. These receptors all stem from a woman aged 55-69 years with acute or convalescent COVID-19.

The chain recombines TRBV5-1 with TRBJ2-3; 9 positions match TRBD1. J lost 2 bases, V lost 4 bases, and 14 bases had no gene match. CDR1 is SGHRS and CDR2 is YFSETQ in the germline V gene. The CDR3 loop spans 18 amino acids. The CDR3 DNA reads TGCGCCAGCAGCCCGGGACAGGGAAGGTCAGGCCCCACAGATACGCAGTATTTT. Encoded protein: CASSPGQGRSGPTDTQYF.

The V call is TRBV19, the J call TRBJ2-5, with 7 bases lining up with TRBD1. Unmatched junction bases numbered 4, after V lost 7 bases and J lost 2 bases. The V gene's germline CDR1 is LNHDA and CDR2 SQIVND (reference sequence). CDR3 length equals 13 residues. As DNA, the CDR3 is TGTGCCAGTAACCCGACAGGGCAAGAGACCCAGTACTTC. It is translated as CASNPTGQETQYF.

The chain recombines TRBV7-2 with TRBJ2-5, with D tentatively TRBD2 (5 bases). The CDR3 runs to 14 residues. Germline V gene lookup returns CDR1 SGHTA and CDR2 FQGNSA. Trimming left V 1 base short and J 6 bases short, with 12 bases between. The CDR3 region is CASSLDRAGKTQYF. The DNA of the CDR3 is TGTGCCAGCAGCTTAGATCGCGCGGGCAAGACCCAGTACTTC.

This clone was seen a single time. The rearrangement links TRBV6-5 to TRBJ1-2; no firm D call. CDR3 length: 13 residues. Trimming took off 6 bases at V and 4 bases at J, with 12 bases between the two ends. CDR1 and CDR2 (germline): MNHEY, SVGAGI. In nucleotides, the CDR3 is TGTGCCAGCAGGTCCCAGGTTTTCTATGGCTACACCTTC. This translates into CASRSQVFYGYTF.

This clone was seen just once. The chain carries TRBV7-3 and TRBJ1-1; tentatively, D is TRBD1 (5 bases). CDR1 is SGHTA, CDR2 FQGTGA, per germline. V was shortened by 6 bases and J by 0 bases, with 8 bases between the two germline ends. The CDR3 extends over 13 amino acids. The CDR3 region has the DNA TGTGCCAGCAGTTCACAGGTGAACACTGAAGCTTTCTTT. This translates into CASSSQVNTEAFF.

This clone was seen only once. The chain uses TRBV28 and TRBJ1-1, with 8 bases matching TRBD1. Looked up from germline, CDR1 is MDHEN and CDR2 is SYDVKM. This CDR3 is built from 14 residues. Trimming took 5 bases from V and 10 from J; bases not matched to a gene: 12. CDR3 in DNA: TGTGCCAGCAGTGCCCCGACAGGGGAAAGAGGAGCTTTCTTT. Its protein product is CASSAPTGERGAFF. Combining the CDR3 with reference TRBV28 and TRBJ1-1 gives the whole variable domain DVKVTQSSRYLVKRTGEKVFLECVQDMDHENMFWYRQDPGLGLRLIYFSYDVKMKEKGDIPEGYSVSREKKERFSLILESASTNQTSMYLCASSAPTGERGAFFGQGTRLTVV.

The CDR3 coding sequence is TGTGCCAGTAGTTCCACCCCGTCAGGGGGACTGCCCCAGCATTTT. As protein: CASSSTPSGGLPQHF. The rearrangement uses TRBV19 and TRBJ1-5; 7 bases are shared with TRBD1. The CDR3 has 15 residues. Looked up from germline, CDR1 is LNHDA and CDR2 is SQIVND (reference sequence). Unmatched junction bases numbered 13, after V lost 5 bases and J lost 9 bases.

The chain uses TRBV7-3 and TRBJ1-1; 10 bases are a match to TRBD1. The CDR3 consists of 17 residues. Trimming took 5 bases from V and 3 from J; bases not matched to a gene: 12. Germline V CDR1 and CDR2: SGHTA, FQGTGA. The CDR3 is CASSELGDRGPDTEAFF. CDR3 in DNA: TGTGCCAGCAGCGAATTGGGAGACAGGGGGCCGGACACTGAAGCTTTCTTT. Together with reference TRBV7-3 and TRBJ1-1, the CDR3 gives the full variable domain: GAGVSQTPSNKVTEKGKYVELRCDPISGHTALYWYRQSLGQGPEFLIYFQGTGAADDSGLPNDRFFAVRPEGSVSTLKIQRTERGDSAVYLCASSELGDRGPDTEAFFGQGTRLTVV.

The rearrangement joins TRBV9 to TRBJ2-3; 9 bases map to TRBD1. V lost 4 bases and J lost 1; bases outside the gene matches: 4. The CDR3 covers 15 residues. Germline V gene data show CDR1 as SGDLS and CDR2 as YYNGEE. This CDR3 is CASSPYRGRTDTQYF. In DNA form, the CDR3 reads TGTGCCAGCAGCCCTTACAGGGGGCGCACAGATACGCAGTATTTT. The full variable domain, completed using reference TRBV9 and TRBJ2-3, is DSGVTQTPKHLITATGQRVTLRCSPRSGDLSVYWYQQSLDQGLQFLIQYYNGEERAKGNILERFSAQQFPDLHSELNLSSLELGDSALYFCASSPYRGRTDTQYFGPGTRLTVL.

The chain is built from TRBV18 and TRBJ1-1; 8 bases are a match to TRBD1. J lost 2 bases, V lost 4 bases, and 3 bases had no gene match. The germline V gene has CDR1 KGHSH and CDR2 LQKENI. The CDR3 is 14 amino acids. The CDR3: CASSQGQGNTEAFF. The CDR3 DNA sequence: TGTGCCAGCTCACAAGGACAGGGTAACACTGAAGCTTTCTTT.

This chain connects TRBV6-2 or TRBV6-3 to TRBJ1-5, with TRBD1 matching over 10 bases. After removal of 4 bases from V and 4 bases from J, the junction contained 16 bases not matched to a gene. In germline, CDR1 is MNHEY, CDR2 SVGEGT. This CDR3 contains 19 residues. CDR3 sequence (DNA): TGTGCCAGCAGTTGGGGGACGGGACAGGGGACGTGGGGTAATCAGCCCCAGCATTTT. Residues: CASSWGTGQGTWGNQPQHF.

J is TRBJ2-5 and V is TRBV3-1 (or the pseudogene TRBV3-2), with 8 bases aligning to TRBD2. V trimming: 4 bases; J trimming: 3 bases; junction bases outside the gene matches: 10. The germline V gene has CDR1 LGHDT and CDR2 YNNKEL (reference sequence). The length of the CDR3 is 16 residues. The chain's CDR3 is CASSPGTSLAKETQYF. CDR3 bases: TGTGCCAGCAGCCCCGGGACTAGTTTAGCTAAAGAGACCCAGTACTTC.

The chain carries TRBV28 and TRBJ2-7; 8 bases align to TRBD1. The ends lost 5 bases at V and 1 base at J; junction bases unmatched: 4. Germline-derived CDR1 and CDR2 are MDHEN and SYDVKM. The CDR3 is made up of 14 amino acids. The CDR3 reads CASSLRQGSYEQYV. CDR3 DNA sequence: TGTGCCAGCAGTCTACGACAGGGGTCCTACGAGCAGTACGTC.

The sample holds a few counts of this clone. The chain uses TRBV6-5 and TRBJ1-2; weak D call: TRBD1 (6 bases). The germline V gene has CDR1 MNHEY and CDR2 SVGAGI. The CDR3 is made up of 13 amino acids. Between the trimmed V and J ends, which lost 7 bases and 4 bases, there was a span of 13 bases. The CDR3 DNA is TGTGCCAGCACTCAACAGGGTTTCTATGGCTACACCTTC. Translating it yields CASTQQGFYGYTF.

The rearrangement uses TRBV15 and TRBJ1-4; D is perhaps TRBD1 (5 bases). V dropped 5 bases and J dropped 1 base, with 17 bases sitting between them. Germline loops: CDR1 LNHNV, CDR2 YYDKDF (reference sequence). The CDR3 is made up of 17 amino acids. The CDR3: CATSPLLGQGTNEKLFF. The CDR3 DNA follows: TGTGCCACCAGCCCATTATTAGGACAAGGAACTAATGAAAAACTGTTTTTT.

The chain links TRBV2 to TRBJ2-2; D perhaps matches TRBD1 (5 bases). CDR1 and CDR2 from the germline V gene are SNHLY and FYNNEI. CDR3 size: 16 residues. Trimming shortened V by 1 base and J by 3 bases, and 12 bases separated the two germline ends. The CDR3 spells CASSEGWTIDTGELFF. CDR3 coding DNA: TGTGCCAGCAGTGAAGGGTGGACAATCGACACCGGGGAGCTGTTTTTT. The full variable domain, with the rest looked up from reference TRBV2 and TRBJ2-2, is EPEVTQTPSHQVTQMGQEVILRCVPISNHLYFYWYRQILGQKVEFLVSFYNNEISEKSEIFDDQFSVERPDGSNFTLKIRSTKLEDSAMYFCASSEGWTIDTGELFFGEGSRLTVL.

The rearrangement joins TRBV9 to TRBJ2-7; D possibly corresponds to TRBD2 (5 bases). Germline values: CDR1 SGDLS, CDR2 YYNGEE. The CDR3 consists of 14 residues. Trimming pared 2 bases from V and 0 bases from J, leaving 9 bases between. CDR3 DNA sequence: TGTGCCAGCAGCGTGACGGGATACTCCTACGAGCAGTACTTC. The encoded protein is CASSVTGYSYEQYF.

The CDR3 bases are TGTGCCAGCAGTTATTTTCGAGACTTCGTGAACACTGAAGCTTTCTTT. Translation gives CASSYFRDFVNTEAFF. The rearrangement uses TRBV6-6 and TRBJ1-1; D remains unclear. This CDR3 comprises 16 residues. V was trimmed by 3 bases and J by 0 bases, leaving 14 bases between them. Germline V CDR1 and CDR2: MNHNY, SVGAGI (reference sequence).

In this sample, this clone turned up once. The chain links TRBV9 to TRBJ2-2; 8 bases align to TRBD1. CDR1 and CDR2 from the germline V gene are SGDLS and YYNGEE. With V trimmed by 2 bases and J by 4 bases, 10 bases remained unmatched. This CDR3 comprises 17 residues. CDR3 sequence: CASSVGSTGTGTGELFF. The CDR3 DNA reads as TGTGCCAGCAGCGTGGGATCCACCGGGACAGGCACCGGGGAGCTGTTTTTT. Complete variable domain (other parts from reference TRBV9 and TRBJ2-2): DSGVTQTPKHLITATGQRVTLRCSPRSGDLSVYWYQQSLDQGLQFLIQYYNGEERAKGNILERFSAQQFPDLHSELNLSSLELGDSALYFCASSVGSTGTGTGELFFGEGSRLTVL.